The 21 T cell receptor beta chains presented below share a single source sample, sequenced in a study. TCRdb independently ran MiXCR on the RT-PCR reads; one entry per CDR3 protein. The data show 650,000 to 800,000 distinct CDR3 sequences, 11% to 15% seen once. The sequenced sample was memory CD4+ T cells from blood. The origin of the receptors is a female donor in good health, serving as a healthy control.

This clonotype has a handful of counts. The gene calls are TRBV18 and TRBJ2-3; TRBD1 might be the D (6 bases). CDR1 is KGHSH, CDR2 LQKENI, per germline. V was trimmed by 3 bases and J by 9 bases, leaving 16 bases between them. CDR3 length: 14 amino acids. The CDR3 DNA follows: TGTGCCAGCTCACCGCGGACAGTCCCCGAGACGCAGTATTTT. Its protein is CASSPRTVPETQYF. The whole variable domain, filled in from reference TRBV18 and TRBJ2-3, reads NAGVMQNPRHLVRRRGQEARLRCSPMKGHSHVYWYRQLPEEGLKFMVYLQKENIIDESGMPKERFSAEFPKEGPSILRIQQVVRGDSAAYFCASSPRTVPETQYFGPGTRLTVL.

This clonotype was observed a few times. This chain uses TRBV6-5 with TRBJ1-1; 8 nucleotides agree with TRBD1. J lost 2 bases, V lost 6 bases, and 8 bases had no gene match. The CDR3 consists of 15 residues. Per germline, CDR1 MNHEY and CDR2 SVGAGI. CDR3 DNA sequence: TGTGCCAGCAGGAGGACAGGGTTTTCAAACACTGAAGCTTTCTTT. It translates to CASRRTGFSNTEAFF.

This chain joins TRBV4-2 and TRBJ2-1, with 13 bases lining up with TRBD2. There are 16 residues in the CDR3. Germline V gives CDR1 LGHNA, CDR2 YNFKEQ. J lost 7 bases, V lost 0 bases, and 3 bases had no gene match. The CDR3 nucleotides are TGTGCCAGCAGCCAAGATATGACTAGCGGGAGGAATGAGCAGTTCTTC. This encodes CASSQDMTSGRNEQFF.

This clonotype came up a few times. The V call is TRBV10-2, the J call TRBJ2-6, with D hard to call. CDR1 and CDR2 (germline): WSHSY, SAAADI. The CDR3 is made up of 14 amino acids. Trimming took off 4 bases at V and 3 bases at J, with 7 bases between the two ends. The CDR3 DNA follows: TGCGCCAGCAGTGTGGGGAATGGGGCCAACGTCCTGACTTTC. The encoded protein is CASSVGNGANVLTF.

At least ten counts were recorded for this clonotype. The chain's CDR3 is CASTLPGYGYTF. CDR3 bases: TGTGCCAGCACCCTCCCCGGCTATGGCTACACCTTC. J is TRBJ1-2 and V is TRBV11-2; the D is unclear. Germline V gene data show CDR1 as SGHAT and CDR2 as FQNNGV. The CDR3 length is 12 residues. Trimming left V 7 bases short and J 4 bases short, with 10 bases between.

The gene calls are TRBV6-2 or TRBV6-3 and TRBJ1-1, with a weak D call TRBD1 (6 bases). The V gene lost 9 bases and the J gene lost 7 bases, with 30 bases spanning the gap. Germline lookup yields CDR1 MNHEY and CDR2 SVGEGT. The CDR3 contains 17 residues. The CDR3 spells CASRPGGSPWHRVEAFF. The CDR3 nucleotides read TGTGCCAGTCGACCGGGGGGGAGTCCCTGGCACAGGGTTGAAGCTTTCTTT.

The table lists this clonotype with a few counts. This sequence joins TRBV5-1 and TRBJ2-1, with 9 bases matching TRBD1. Unmatched junction bases numbered 8, after V lost 0 bases and J lost 10 bases. Germline V gene data show CDR1 as SGHRS and CDR2 as YFSETQ. The CDR3 is 15 residues long. As DNA, the CDR3 is TGCGCCAGCAGCTTGGATGGGACAGGGATAGGCGAGCAGTTCTTC. Amino acid sequence: CASSLDGTGIGEQFF.

The chain employs TRBV27 and TRBJ1-5; perhaps TRBD1 as D (6 bases). The CDR3 is 18 amino acids. Trimming removed 3 bases from V and 2 bases from J, with 20 bases in between. The germline gives CDR1 MNHEY, CDR2 SMNVEV (reference sequence). The CDR3 here is CASSFRIRGALGNQPQHF. DNA for the CDR3: TGTGCCAGCAGTTTCAGAATTCGGGGGGCTCTTGGCAATCAGCCCCAGCATTTT.

The chain uses TRBV12-3 or TRBV12-4 and TRBJ2-6; D is unresolved. The CDR3 loop spans 14 amino acids. V was trimmed by 10 bases and J by 0 bases, leaving 10 bases between them. The CDR3 DNA reads as TGTGCCATCGGACCTTTCTCTGGGGCCAACGTCCTGACTTTC. Its translation is CAIGPFSGANVLTF.

CDR3 in amino acids: CASSPTGDVSQNIQYF. The CDR3 region has the DNA TGTGCCAGCTCACCGACAGGGGATGTCTCACAAAACATTCAGTACTTC. The chain uses TRBV18 and TRBJ2-4, with TRBD1 matching over 8 bases. The CDR3 is 16 residues long. The germline CDR1 and CDR2 sequences are KGHSH and LQKENI. Trimming at V came to 3 bases and at J to 5 bases, leaving 9 bases not matched to a gene.

This clonotype was counted many times. The V gene is TRBV29-1, the J gene TRBJ2-3; either TRBD1 or TRBD2 may fit D (5 bases each). The ends were cut back, 6 bases at V and 1 base at J, with 14 bases in the middle. Germline CDR1 reads SQVTM; CDR2 reads ANQGSEA. The CDR3 spans 14 residues. The CDR3 DNA is TGCAGCGTCGAGGGGACGACCCGCACAGATACGCAGTATTTT. The encoded protein is CSVEGTTRTDTQYF.

The table lists this clonotype with a few counts. The chain carries TRBV7-2 and TRBJ1-5; no firm D call. CDR1 and CDR2 (germline): SGHTA, FQGNSA. V lost 5 bases and J 5 bases, leaving 10 bases between the germline ends. This CDR3 comprises 13 residues. Here the CDR3 reads CASSPVGHQPQHF. In DNA form, the CDR3 reads TGTGCCAGCAGCCCCGTGGGCCATCAGCCCCAGCATTTT.

The CDR3 here is CASRPGQGTGDTQYF. The CDR3 DNA reads as TGTGCCAGCAGACCGGGACAGGGGACGGGAGATACGCAGTATTTT. The chain is built from TRBV28 and TRBJ2-3, with 10 nucleotides matching TRBD1. The V gene end was trimmed by 6 bases and the J gene end by 5 bases; junction bases not matched to a gene: 8. This CDR3 has 15 residues. Germline loops: CDR1 MDHEN, CDR2 SYDVKM. Full variable domain (remainder filled in from reference TRBV28 and TRBJ2-3): DVKVTQSSRYLVKRTGEKVFLECVQDMDHENMFWYRQDPGLGLRLIYFSYDVKMKEKGDIPEGYSVSREKKERFSLILESASTNQTSMYLCASRPGQGTGDTQYFGPGTRLTVL.

The gene calls are TRBV27 and TRBJ2-5, with D hard to call. This CDR3 is 13 amino acids long. Germline V gives CDR1 MNHEY, CDR2 SMNVEV (reference sequence). V was shortened by 3 bases and J by 5 bases, with 10 bases between the two germline ends. CDR3 sequence reads: CASSFLPKETQYF. CDR3 coding DNA: TGTGCCAGCAGTTTCTTACCTAAGGAGACCCAGTACTTC.

In its sample, this clonotype was seen many times. This chain uses TRBV5-1 with TRBJ2-1, with 8 nucleotides matching TRBD2. Germline V lookup: CDR1 SGHRS, CDR2 YFSETQ. V lost 5 bases, J lost 0 bases, and 4 bases stayed unmatched. The CDR3 is 15 amino acids. This chain's CDR3 is CASRSREGSYNEQFF. CDR3 bases: TGCGCCAGCAGAAGTCGGGAGGGCTCCTACAATGAGCAGTTCTTC.

The chain uses TRBV5-1 and TRBJ2-5; D is perhaps TRBD1 (5 bases). The V end lost 0 bases, the J end lost 0 bases, and 6 bases lay between the germline ends. This CDR3 region has 14 residues. CDR1 is SGHRS and CDR2 is YFSETQ in the germline V gene. CDR3 sequence: CASSLEGYQETQYF. The DNA for the CDR3 is TGCGCCAGCAGCTTGGAGGGGTACCAAGAGACCCAGTACTTC.

This clonotype was counted at least ten times. This chain links TRBV4-1 with TRBJ2-3, with a tentative D call TRBD1 (5 bases). The CDR3 has 14 residues. The V gene's germline CDR1 is MGHRA and CDR2 YSYEKL. V gave up 0 bases and J gave up 6 bases, with 10 bases separating them. CDR3 nucleotide sequence: TGCGCCAGCAGCCAAGACAGGGAAACGGATACGCAGTATTTT. Protein product: CASSQDRETDTQYF.

This chain connects TRBV20-1 to TRBJ2-6; D ambiguous. Germline V gene lookup returns CDR1 DFQATT and CDR2 SNEGSKA (reference sequence). V dropped 6 bases and J dropped 0 bases, with 15 bases sitting between them. The CDR3 length is 16 residues. The CDR3 sequence: CSAPGDPSSGANVLTF. CDR3 coding DNA: TGCAGTGCACCAGGCGATCCTAGCTCTGGGGCCAACGTCCTGACTTTC.

This clonotype came up many times. The chain joins TRBV20-1 to TRBJ1-6; perhaps TRBD1 as D (6 bases). CDR1 DFQATT and CDR2 SNEGSKA come from the germline V gene (reference sequence). Trimming took 0 bases from V and 4 from J, leaving 13 bases between them. The CDR3 has 16 amino acids. The CDR3 region is CSARDRTVDYNSPLHF. CDR3 nucleotides: TGCAGTGCTAGAGATCGGACAGTAGATTATAATTCACCCCTCCACTTT.

J is TRBJ2-7 and V is TRBV30, with D possibly matching TRBD2 (6 bases). The V and J ends lost 1 base and 5 bases respectively, with 18 bases between them. CDR3 size: 15 residues. Germline-derived CDR1 and CDR2 are GTSNPN and SVGIG (reference sequence). The CDR3 DNA reads as TGTGCCTGGAGTGGCGGACCCTGGGGGGTTCACGAGCAGTACTTC. This translates into CAWSGGPWGVHEQYF.

This clonotype was found many times. The V gene is TRBV5-1, the J gene TRBJ2-3; no definite D call. Germline lookup yields CDR1 SGHRS and CDR2 YFSETQ. This CDR3 has 14 amino acids. V lost 3 bases and J 0 bases, leaving 8 bases between the germline ends. In nucleotides, the CDR3 is TGCGCCAGCAGCTCTGCCCTGAGCACAGATACGCAGTATTTT. Its translation is CASSSALSTDTQYF.